Shown below are 23 T cell receptor beta chains from a single sample sequenced in a study of CD8+CD57+ T cells in acquired aplastic anemia. Sequencing involved patients with CD8+CD57+ cell expansion previously shown by flow cytometry. TCR beta VDJ and CDR3 profiling used genomic DNA as template. TCRdb re-called the reads with MiXCR, one entry per CDR3 protein. The table has about 150,000 distinct CDR3 sequences, around 47% seen once. The sample comprised sorted CD4+, CD8+, or CD8+CD57+ T cells (not recorded which) from PBMCs. Receptors were obtained from a human donor with aplastic anemia.

This clonotype has ten or more counts. The chain links TRBV5-1 to TRBJ2-3, with unresolved D. The CDR3 spans 15 residues. The ends were cut back, 4 bases at V and 0 bases at J, with 12 bases in the middle. The V gene's germline CDR1 is SGHRS and CDR2 YFSETQ. The CDR3 nucleotides are TGCGCCAGCAGCCCCTCCGAACTTAGCACAGATACGCAGTATTTT. This gives the protein CASSPSELSTDTQYF.

Worth noting for this clonotype: It is likely a read error, because the conserved phenylalanine at the end of the CDR3 is missing. The DNA is omitted, as the CDR3 cannot be located on it reliably, and the CDR3 follows TCRdb's listing. The rearrangement links TRBV4-3 to TRBJ2-7. The CDR3 extends over 8 residues, inclusive of both ends. The germline CDR1 and CDR2 sequences are LGHNA and YSLEER. This CDR3 reads CASSQDPA.

The rearrangement uses TRBV7-8 and TRBJ2-7; 7 bases map to TRBD1. This CDR3 is built from 14 residues. Germline V gene sequence: CDR1 SGHVS, CDR2 FQNEAQ. After removal of 8 bases from V and 1 base from J, the junction contained 8 bases not matched to a gene. The CDR3 coding sequence is TGTGCCAGCCCCCCCCGACAGGGTTCCTACGAGCAGTACGTC. The encoded protein is CASPPRQGSYEQYV.

This clonotype was found many times. The genes are TRBV20-1 and TRBJ2-1, with 8 positions matching TRBD1. This CDR3 has 15 amino acids. CDR1 and CDR2 from the germline V gene are DFQATT and SNEGSKA (reference sequence). After removal of 6 bases from V and 3 bases from J, the junction contained 10 bases not matched to a gene. The CDR3, as DNA: TGCAGTGCGACCCCAGGGGGCCGGGTCTACAATGAGCAGTTCTTC. As protein: CSATPGGRVYNEQFF.

This clonotype was observed at least ten times. The V and J genes are TRBV7-2 and TRBJ1-4; no reliable D call. CDR3 length: 16 residues. The germline V gene has CDR1 SGHTA and CDR2 FQGNSA. Deletions cut 5 bases from V and 4 bases from J, with 17 bases between. CDR3 bases: TGTGCCAGCAGCCGACTAGGACGTGGGGTTAATGAAAAACTGTTTTTT. This gives the protein CASSRLGRGVNEKLFF.

This clonotype was observed at least ten times. J is TRBJ2-3 and V is TRBV7-2; D is perhaps TRBD1 or TRBD2 (5 bases each). The CDR3 has 15 amino acids. The V gene's germline CDR1 is SGHTA and CDR2 FQGNSA. With 11 bases removed from V and 2 bases from J, the gap between germline ends came to 20 bases. The CDR3 bases are TGTGCCTCCCCTCCAGGGACGGTTTTCACAGATACGCAGTATTTT. This encodes CASPPGTVFTDTQYF.

This clonotype has at least ten counts. J is TRBJ1-2 and V is TRBV6-4; no clear D. This CDR3 is 13 amino acids long. Germline values: CDR1 MRHNA, CDR2 SNTAGT. Trimming pared 6 bases from V and 5 bases from J, leaving 13 bases between. The chain's CDR3 is CASSRELGYGYTF. The CDR3 region has the DNA TGTGCCAGCAGCCGGGAGCTTGGGTATGGCTACACCTTC.

The V gene is TRBV28, the J gene TRBJ1-5; D is unclear. CDR3 length: 12 residues. Trimming shortened V by 3 bases and J by 8 bases, and 8 bases separated the two germline ends. The germline V gene encodes CDR1 MDHEN and CDR2 SYDVKM. In DNA form, the CDR3 reads TGTGCCAGCAGTTTGGCCCCGGAGCCCCAGCATTTT. This codes for CASSLAPEPQHF.

This clonotype has ten or more counts. This chain uses TRBV9 with TRBJ2-2, with 8 positions matching TRBD2. The CDR3 length is 16 residues. Germline loops: CDR1 SGDLS, CDR2 YYNGEE. Unmatched junction bases numbered 9, after V lost 4 bases and J lost 4 bases. Here the CDR3 reads CASSRGLEGFTGELFF. The CDR3 DNA sequence: TGTGCCAGCAGCAGGGGACTAGAGGGTTTCACCGGGGAGCTGTTTTTT.

This clonotype was counted at least ten times. CDR3 sequence reads: CASSLVGRQETQYF. DNA of the CDR3: TGTGCCAGCAGCTTAGTTGGCCGACAAGAGACCCAGTACTTC. V gene TRBV7-9 combines with J gene TRBJ2-5; no reliable D call. This CDR3 contains 14 residues. V was pared by 1 base and J by 2 bases, with 8 bases between. Germline V gene lookup returns CDR1 SEHNR and CDR2 FQNEAQ (reference sequence). Full variable domain (missing parts from reference TRBV7-9 and TRBJ2-5): DTGVSQNPRHKITKRGQNVTFRCDPISEHNRLYWYRQTLGQGPEFLTYFQNEAQLEKSRLLSDRFSAERPKGSFSTLEIQRTEQGDSAMYLCASSLVGRQETQYFGPGTRLLVL.

This clonotype is a singleton in its sample. The genes are TRBV10-3 and TRBJ2-2; the match to TRBD2 covers 8 bases. The CDR3 spans 15 residues. J gave up 5 bases and V 5 bases, and 7 bases lay outside the gene matches. Germline CDR1 and CDR2: ENHRY and SYGVKD. For the CDR3, the DNA is TGTGCCATCAGTAGCGGGGGAAGCGGGACCGGGGAGCTGTTTTTT. This translates into CAISSGGSGTGELFF.

V is TRBV24-1 and J is TRBJ1-1, with D perhaps TRBD1 (5 bases). Trimming stripped 8 bases from V and 1 base from J, with 13 bases between. The CDR3 has 14 amino acids. CDR1 and CDR2 (germline): KGHDR, SFDVKD. In DNA, the CDR3 is TGTGCCACCAAGGGCGGAACAGGGAACACTGAAGCTTTCTTT. Translation gives CATKGGTGNTEAFF.

The sample holds a few counts of this clonotype. This sequence joins TRBV2 and TRBJ1-6, with a possible D match to TRBD1 (5 bases). The CDR3 length is 14 residues. Trimming cost V 6 bases and J 8 bases, with 14 bases left between them. Germline loops: CDR1 SNHLY, CDR2 FYNNEI. CDR3 in DNA: TGTGCCAGCAGGGATGGACACGCAGATTCACCCCTCCACTTT. Protein product: CASRDGHADSPLHF.

The V gene is TRBV19, the J gene TRBJ1-1; tentative D call: TRBD1 (6 bases). This CDR3 has 14 amino acids. In germline, CDR1 is LNHDA, CDR2 SQIVND (reference sequence). V was shortened by 11 bases and J by 5 bases, with 21 bases between the two germline ends. CDR3: CASVARGRLTEAFF. CDR3 nucleotides: TGTGCCTCCGTAGCCAGGGGCCGCCTAACTGAAGCTTTCTTT. Full variable domain (remainder filled in from reference TRBV19 and TRBJ1-1): DGGITQSPKYLFRKEGQNVTLSCEQNLNHDAMYWYRQDPGQGLRLIYYSQIVNDFQKGDIAEGYSVSREKKESFPLTVTSAQKNPTAFYLCASVARGRLTEAFFGQGTRLTVV.

The chain couples TRBV19 to TRBJ1-4; D unclear. The CDR3 consists of 15 residues. CDR1 and CDR2 (germline): LNHDA, SQIVND (reference sequence). Trimming cost V 1 base and J 3 bases, with 9 bases left between them. CDR3 nucleotide sequence: TGTGCCAGTAGTATAGGACCCCTCGCTAATGAAAAACTGTTTTTT. It encodes CASSIGPLANEKLFF.

This clonotype was seen a few times. A clone one base away is much larger, so this may be a read error. This chain connects TRBV7-3 to TRBJ2-5, with D possibly TRBD2 on 6 matching bases. Germline V lookup: CDR1 SGHTA, CDR2 FQGTGA. Trimming removed 5 bases from V and 4 bases from J, with 11 bases in between. There are 13 residues in the CDR3. Here the CDR3 reads CASSLPEGETQYF. The CDR3 bases are TGTGCCAGCAGCCTACCGGAGGGAGAGACCCAGTACTTC.

The chain employs TRBV7-6 and TRBJ2-2, with 7 bases matching TRBD2. The V segment lost 1 base and the J segment 7 bases; nucleotides outside the gene matches: 9. This CDR3 spans 16 amino acids. Germline values: CDR1 SGHVS, CDR2 FNYEAQ. The CDR3 bases are TGTGCCAGCAGCTTAGGGGATGGAGCGGGAAACGGGGAGCTGTTTTTT. This codes for CASSLGDGAGNGELFF. Together with reference TRBV7-6 and TRBJ2-2, the CDR3 gives the full variable domain: GAGVSQSPRYKVTKRGQDVALRCDPISGHVSLYWYRQALGQGPEFLTYFNYEAQQDKSGLPNDRFSAERPEGSISTLTIQRTEQRDSAMYRCASSLGDGAGNGELFFGEGSRLTVL.

The chain carries TRBV20-1 and TRBJ1-1, with 7 bases identical to TRBD1. Looked up from germline, CDR1 is DFQATT and CDR2 is SNEGSKA (reference sequence). Trimming at V came to 3 bases and at J to 4 bases, leaving 8 bases not matched to a gene. The CDR3 is made up of 14 amino acids. CDR3 coding DNA: TGCAGTGCTAGGCACCAGGGGGGAATCACTGAAGCTTTCTTT. Translated: CSARHQGGITEAFF.

Only one count was recorded for this clonotype. This chain connects TRBV29-1 to TRBJ2-7, with D unresolved. The V and J ends lost 3 bases and 2 bases respectively, with 8 bases between them. This CDR3 comprises 12 residues. CDR1 is SQVTM and CDR2 is ANQGSEA in the germline V gene. CDR3 DNA: TGCAGCGTTGACGGCGGAACCTACGAGCAGTACTTC. It specifies CSVDGGTYEQYF.

This clonotype was detected ten times or more. The gene calls are TRBV6-2 or TRBV6-3 and TRBJ1-5; possibly TRBD1 for D (5 bases). The CDR3 totals 14 residues. CDR1 is MNHEY and CDR2 is SVGEGT in the germline V gene. V was shortened by 7 bases and J by 1 base, with 11 bases between the two germline ends. The CDR3 DNA is TGTGCCAGCAATAGGGCAGGGAGCAATCAGCCCCAGCATTTT. Translating gives CASNRAGSNQPQHF.

A few counts support this clonotype. A read error may account for a junction end that differs from germline. The V and J genes are TRBV19 and TRBJ2-5, with TRBD2 identical over 15 bases. Germline V lookup: CDR1 LNHDA, CDR2 SQIVND (reference sequence). The CDR3 sequence is 17 residues long. The CDR3 nucleotides are TGTGTCAGTAGCCCGGGACTAGCGGGGGGTCTCCAAGAGACCCAGTACTTC. Its protein is CVSSPGLAGGLQETQYF. Looking up the rest from reference TRBV19 and TRBJ2-5 gives the full variable domain: DGGITQSPKYLFRKEGQNVTLSCEQNLNHDAMYWYRQDPGQGLRLIYYSQIVNDFQKGDIAEGYSVSREKKESFPLTVTSAQKNPTAFYLCVSSPGLAGGLQETQYFGPGTRLLVL.

At least ten counts were recorded for this clonotype. The genes are TRBV18 and TRBJ2-7; TRBD2 aligns across 9 bases. V was pared by 5 bases and J by 4 bases, with 3 bases of the junction left unmatched. CDR3 length: 13 amino acids. Germline loops: CDR1 KGHSH, CDR2 LQKENI. The CDR3 nucleotides are TGTGCCAGCTCAGTTCTAGCGGGGTACGAGCAGTACGTC. This codes for CASSVLAGYEQYV.

This clonotype was counted ten times or more. The chain couples TRBV6-1 to TRBJ1-2; tentatively, D is TRBD1 (6 bases). From germline, CDR1 is MNHNS and CDR2 SASEGT. The CDR3 covers 14 residues. Trimming removed 10 bases at V and 4 bases at J, with 19 bases between. Here the CDR3 DNA reads TGTGCCACTTCGGGGGGGCCTTATACCTATGGCTACACCTTC. It yields the protein CATSGGPYTYGYTF.